These 32 T cell receptor beta chains were sequenced from one sample in a study of cytomegalovirus exposure and HLA in healthy donors. Both 60 Vbeta primers and 13 Jbeta primers went into the PCR. Profiled with immunoSEQ multiplex PCR; TCRdb holds only in-frame clones, not every one. The sample holds approximately 150,000 clones, roughly 76% seen once. The sample consisted of PBMCs. The receptors were gathered from a woman under 30 in good health and CMV-seropositive.

CDR3 nucleotide sequence: TGCGCCAGCAGCTCCCGAAGTACGCCAGGGGTAGTCGAGCAGTACTTC. Residues: CASSSRSTPGVVEQYF. The chain is built from TRBV5-1 and TRBJ2-7; the D gene is possibly TRBD1 (6 bases). Trimming shortened V by 3 bases and J by 6 bases, and 22 bases separated the two germline ends. Germline CDR1 SGHRS, CDR2 YFSETQ. CDR3 length equals 16 residues.

The CDR3 DNA reads TGTGCCAGCAGCGCAGGGGTAGGCTCTGGAAACACCATATATTTT. It specifies CASSAGVGSGNTIYF. The chain joins TRBV7-7 to TRBJ1-3; D is possibly TRBD1 (6 bases). With 5 bases removed from V and 0 bases from J, the gap between germline ends came to 11 bases. There are 15 residues in the CDR3. CDR1 and CDR2 from the germline V gene are SSHAT and FNYEAQ (reference sequence).

V usage is TRBV5-4 and J usage is TRBJ2-2; no firm D call. Per germline, CDR1 SGHNT and CDR2 YYREEE (reference sequence). Trimming cost V 3 bases and J 1 base, with 7 bases left between them. The CDR3 extends over 14 amino acids. The DNA of the CDR3 is TGTGCCAGCAGCTCCCCTAGGAACACCGGGGAGCTGTTTTTT. Translation: CASSSPRNTGELFF.

There are a few counts of this clone. V usage is TRBV7-3 and J usage is TRBJ1-1; TRBD1 matches 7 bases. Germline values: CDR1 SGHTA, CDR2 FQGTGA. V shed 5 bases and J 5 bases; nucleotides not matched to a gene: 5. The CDR3 has 13 amino acids. The CDR3 nucleotides are TGTGCCAGCAGCCGTGACAGGGCTACTGAAGCTTTCTTT. This codes for CASSRDRATEAFF.

Written as DNA, the CDR3 is TGTGCCCTGGGGAGGGACGGAAGTCCAGCTAACTATGGCTACACCTTC. Translated: CALGRDGSPANYGYTF. The gene calls are TRBV30 and TRBJ1-2; tentative D call: TRBD1 (5 bases). CDR3 size: 16 residues. V was trimmed by 8 bases and J by 0 bases, leaving 22 bases between them. Germline V gene sequence: CDR1 GTSNPN, CDR2 SVGIG (reference sequence).

The V gene is TRBV5-4, the J gene TRBJ2-7; TRBD1 aligns across 10 bases. There are 15 residues in the CDR3. Trimming took 5 bases from V and 3 from J; bases not matched to a gene: 8. From germline, CDR1 is SGHNT and CDR2 YYREEE (reference sequence). The DNA for the CDR3 is TGTGCCAGCAGTCCACCGGGACAGGGGATCTACGAGCAGTACTTC. Translating it yields CASSPPGQGIYEQYF.

J is TRBJ2-1 and V is TRBV6-7, with D tentatively TRBD1 (6 bases). TRBV6-7 is annotated as an ORF whose role is uncertain. The CDR3 is 12 residues long. Trimming stripped 11 bases from V and 7 bases from J, with 15 bases between. The CDR3 region is CAGDKLGNEQFF. The DNA of the CDR3 is TGTGCCGGGGACAAACTTGGGAATGAGCAGTTCTTC.

The chain joins TRBV29-1 to TRBJ2-2; 8 positions agree with TRBD2. This CDR3 is built from 15 residues. The germline V gene encodes CDR1 SQVTM and CDR2 ANQGSEA. The V and J ends lost 7 bases and 2 bases, in that order; junction bases with no gene match: 9. The chain's CDR3 is CSAGGAPVNTGELFF. CDR3 DNA sequence: TGCAGCGCGGGGGGGGCCCCGGTAAACACCGGGGAGCTGTTTTTT.

This sequence joins TRBV30 and TRBJ2-5, with 8 nucleotides matching TRBD1. After removal of 4 bases from V and 5 bases from J, the junction contained 12 bases not matched to a gene. The V gene's germline CDR1 is GTSNPN and CDR2 SVGIG (reference sequence). The CDR3 length is 15 residues. Here the CDR3 reads CAWTTGKTGAETQYF. The CDR3 bases are TGTGCCTGGACCACTGGTAAGACAGGGGCCGAGACCCAGTACTTC.

This chain links TRBV13 with TRBJ1-2, with TRBD1 identical over 8 bases. The V gene's germline CDR1 is PRHDT and CDR2 FYEKMQ (reference sequence). The V segment lost 4 bases and the J segment 3 bases; nucleotides outside the gene matches: 13. This CDR3 region has 17 residues. CDR3 sequence: CASSSDRTGRYDYGYTF. In DNA form, the CDR3 reads TGTGCCAGCAGCTCGGATAGGACAGGGAGGTACGACTATGGCTACACCTTC. Full variable domain (remainder filled in from reference TRBV13 and TRBJ1-2): AAGVIQSPRHLIKEKRETATLKCYPIPRHDTVYWYQQGPGQDPQFLISFYEKMQSDKGSIPDRFSAQQFSDYHSELNMSSLELGDSALYFCASSSDRTGRYDYGYTFGSGTRLTVV.

About this clone itself: At one boundary the junction diverges from the germline segment, which might be a read error. The chain employs TRBV7-7 and TRBJ2-5, with TRBD2 matching 10 bases. The CDR3 contains 17 residues. Germline V gene lookup returns CDR1 SSHAT and CDR2 FNYEAQ (reference sequence). DNA of the CDR3: TGTGCTAGCACCCCGAGCGGGGGGGCTGTAGGGCAAGAGACCCAGTACTTC. Translation: CASTPSGGAVGQETQYF.

The CDR3 DNA is TGTGCCAGCAGCGAGGACAGTTACAATGAGCAGTTCTTC. Translating it yields CASSEDSYNEQFF. This chain joins TRBV5-6 and TRBJ2-1; possible D gene TRBD1, 6 bases. V was cut by 4 bases and J by 4 bases, with 9 bases left in between. The CDR3 has 13 residues. Germline values: CDR1 SGHDT, CDR2 YYEEEE. The full variable domain, its missing parts supplied by reference TRBV5-6 and TRBJ2-1, is DAGVTQSPTHLIKTRGQQVTLRCSPKSGHDTVSWYQQALGQGPQFIFQYYEEEERQRGNFPDRFSGHQFPNYSSELNVNALLLGDSALYLCASSEDSYNEQFFGPGTRLTVL.

The CDR3 is CASSPRTGGNQPQHF. Written as DNA, the CDR3 is TGTGCCAGCAGCCCTCGGACAGGGGGCAATCAGCCCCAGCATTTT. The chain combines TRBV2 with TRBJ1-5, with 9 bases that match TRBD1. The CDR3 loop spans 15 amino acids. Germline V gives CDR1 SNHLY, CDR2 FYNNEI. The ends lost 6 bases at V and 2 bases at J; junction bases unmatched: 5.

CDR3 in DNA: TGCGCCAGCAGCTTGGAGGCCAGGTCAGCCCTCCACTTT. It encodes CASSLEARSALHF. The rearrangement uses TRBV5-1 and TRBJ1-6; D uncertain. CDR1 and CDR2 from the germline V gene are SGHRS and YFSETQ. The CDR3 extends over 13 amino acids. V lost 0 bases and J 14 bases, leaving 12 bases between the germline ends.

The rearrangement joins TRBV10-1 to TRBJ2-2; 8 bases match TRBD1. Germline V gene lookup returns CDR1 WNHNN and CDR2 SYGVQD (reference sequence). This CDR3 is 14 amino acids long. J lost 3 bases, V lost 8 bases, and 5 bases had no gene match. The DNA of the CDR3 is TGCGCCAGCCGTCCGGGACAGGACACCGGGGAGCTGTTTTTT. As protein: CASRPGQDTGELFF.

CDR3 amino acids: CASRLRLTDSPMNTEAFF. The CDR3 DNA sequence: TGTGCCAGCAGGCTACGCCTCACAGATTCTCCCATGAACACTGAAGCTTTCTTT. The J gene is TRBJ1-1, the V gene TRBV7-9; D remains ambiguous. Germline V gene sequence: CDR1 SEHNR, CDR2 FQNEAQ (reference sequence). This CDR3 region has 18 residues. Trimming took 6 bases from V and 0 from J, leaving 23 bases between them.

Turning to this clone: Germline and junction disagree at one end, which may indicate a read error. The rearrangement joins TRBV7-7 to TRBJ2-5, with a possible D match to TRBD1 (5 bases). CDR1 and CDR2 (germline): SSHAT, FNYEAQ (reference sequence). There are 14 residues in the CDR3. The CDR3 sequence: CASSLSSGQETQYF. The CDR3 region has the DNA TGTGCTAGCAGCTTATCTTCAGGGCAAGAGACCCAGTACTTC.

The chain links TRBV10-3 to TRBJ1-1, with no clear D. Germline V gene sequence: CDR1 ENHRY, CDR2 SYGVKD. The germline V and J ends were trimmed by 4 bases and 1 base, with 10 bases remaining between them. CDR3 size: 14 residues. The CDR3 protein is CAISAGNTNTEAFF. The CDR3 DNA sequence: TGTGCCATCAGTGCGGGGAATACGAACACTGAAGCTTTCTTT.

The V and J genes are TRBV19 and TRBJ2-3; TRBD2 agrees at 9 bases. Germline V gene lookup returns CDR1 LNHDA and CDR2 SQIVND (reference sequence). Unmatched junction bases numbered 5, after V lost 8 bases and J lost 2 bases. CDR3 length equals 14 residues. The CDR3 sequence is CASGVAGVTDTQYF. CDR3 nucleotides: TGTGCCAGTGGAGTAGCGGGAGTCACAGATACGCAGTATTTT.

The rearrangement joins TRBV5-5 to TRBJ2-3, with 9 bases matching TRBD2. Germline lookup yields CDR1 SGHKS and CDR2 YYEKEE (reference sequence). There are 17 residues in the CDR3. V lost 4 bases, J lost 2 bases, and 11 bases stayed unmatched. CDR3 bases: TGTGCCAGCAGCCCAACTGGGAGACTAGCGGACACAGATACGCAGTATTTT. It codes for CASSPTGRLADTDTQYF.

The chain carries TRBV13 and TRBJ2-3; 8 nucleotides agree with TRBD1. The J segment lost 3 bases and the V segment lost 5 bases, leaving 13 bases of the junction unmatched. The CDR3 length is 17 residues. Germline assignment: CDR1 PRHDT and CDR2 FYEKMQ (reference sequence). Here the CDR3 reads CASSQGAGGTQTDTQYF. CDR3 sequence (DNA): TGTGCCAGCAGCCAGGGGGCCGGCGGAACCCAAACAGATACGCAGTATTTT.

This chain uses TRBV6-1 with TRBJ1-4, with 9 bases aligning to TRBD1. V shed 9 bases and J 6 bases; nucleotides not matched to a gene: 5. The CDR3 covers 13 residues. Looked up from germline, CDR1 is MNHNS and CDR2 is SASEGT. The chain's CDR3 is CASTGGLDEKLFF. CDR3 nucleotides: TGTGCCAGTACAGGGGGCTTGGATGAAAAACTGTTTTTT.

V and J are TRBV6-4 and TRBJ2-1; 9 positions match TRBD1. Germline trimming cut 2 bases from V and 6 bases from J; bases unmatched to any gene: 5. The germline V gene has CDR1 MRHNA and CDR2 SNTAGT. The CDR3 extends over 15 amino acids. The CDR3 region is CASSDLGQGPNEQFF. The CDR3 DNA follows: TGTGCCAGCAGTGACCTTGGACAGGGGCCCAATGAGCAGTTCTTC.

The table lists this clone with a few counts. The chain uses TRBV7-2 and TRBJ2-1; tentative D call: TRBD2 (6 bases). The CDR3 sequence is 13 residues long. Trimming removed 5 bases from V and 3 bases from J, with 8 bases in between. The germline V gene has CDR1 SGHTA and CDR2 FQGNSA. The CDR3 spells CASSQTSYNEQFF. In nucleotides, the CDR3 is TGTGCCAGCAGCCAGACTAGCTACAATGAGCAGTTCTTC.

V is TRBV6-5 and J is TRBJ2-1, with D possibly TRBD2 on 7 matching bases. Germline values: CDR1 MNHEY, CDR2 SVGAGI. The CDR3 has 14 amino acids. V lost 9 bases and J 0 bases, leaving 12 bases between the germline ends. The chain's CDR3 is CASTGGRSYNEQFF. In DNA form, the CDR3 reads TGTGCCAGTACCGGGGGGCGCTCCTACAATGAGCAGTTCTTC.

The rearrangement links TRBV18 to TRBJ1-5; no definite D call. The germline gives CDR1 KGHSH, CDR2 LQKENI. This CDR3 comprises 13 residues. Trimming removed 3 bases at V and 5 bases at J, with 8 bases between. This CDR3 reads CASSPASDQPQHF. CDR3 coding DNA: TGTGCCAGCTCACCGGCAAGCGATCAGCCCCAGCATTTT.

The chain carries TRBV6-1 and TRBJ1-1; D is unresolved. Germline lookup yields CDR1 MNHNS and CDR2 SASEGT. This CDR3 comprises 13 residues. V gave up 2 bases and J gave up 6 bases, with 10 bases separating them. The CDR3 DNA reads TGTGCCAGCAGTGAATCGGGGAAGGCTGAAGCTTTCTTT. It is translated as CASSESGKAEAFF.

In its sample, this clone was seen once. The rearrangement links TRBV4-2 to TRBJ1-1; unclear D gene. Germline CDR1 and CDR2: LGHNA and YNFKEQ. The V end lost 5 bases, the J end lost 2 bases, and 12 bases lay between the germline ends. The CDR3 consists of 14 residues. CDR3 residues: CASSVIHLNTEAFF. The CDR3 DNA sequence: TGTGCCAGCAGCGTTATACACCTCAACACTGAAGCTTTCTTT.

This clone was observed a single time. This chain links TRBV9 with TRBJ2-5; tentative D call: TRBD1 (5 bases). Germline CDR1 reads SGDLS; CDR2 reads YYNGEE. V dropped 3 bases and J dropped 7 bases, with 7 bases sitting between them. This CDR3 has 11 residues. The DNA of the CDR3 is TGTGCCAGCAGCGCCGACAGGACCCAGTACTTC. This encodes CASSADRTQYF.

V is TRBV6-1 and J is TRBJ1-4; D is ambiguous. V was shortened by 5 bases and J by 2 bases, with 3 bases between the two germline ends. Germline CDR1 MNHNS, CDR2 SASEGT. The CDR3 sequence is 12 residues long. The CDR3 DNA reads TGTGCCAGCAGTCGGACTAATGAAAAACTGTTTTTT. It encodes CASSRTNEKLFF.

The J gene is TRBJ2-1, the V gene TRBV21-1; the DNA was not compared with TRBD2, the D call given in the table. TRBV21-1 is deemed a pseudogene. The CDR3 loop spans 15 amino acids. The CDR3 spells CASSKGGSGGREQFF. The CDR3 region has the DNA TGTGCCAGCAGCAAAGGGGGGAGCGGGGGTCGCGAGCAGTTCTTC.

This chain uses TRBV11-2 with TRBJ2-7, with 11 bases lining up with TRBD2. The CDR3 loop spans 15 amino acids. V lost 6 bases and J lost 1; bases outside the gene matches: 5. CDR1 SGHAT and CDR2 FQNNGV come from the germline V gene. The CDR3 is CASSPRLAGSYEQYF. The CDR3 DNA sequence: TGTGCCAGCAGTCCTCGACTAGCGGGATCCTACGAGCAGTACTTC.